These 5 T cell receptor beta chains came from one sample sequenced in a study of blood T cells in healthy people across ages. Sample-barcoded 5' priming and a J-beta primer mix drove a second PCR of about 6 to 12 cycles. TCRdb reprocessed the 5' RACE reads with MiXCR, giving one entry per CDR3 protein. The sample yields hundreds of thousands of distinct CDR3 sequences, 45% to 65% seen once. Sequenced: blood. The source is a man in his 60s in good health.

The gene calls are TRBV20-1 and TRBJ2-5; 8 bases are a match to TRBD2. Losses at the gene ends were 5 bases for V and 4 bases for J; bases not matched to a gene: 12. Looked up from germline, CDR1 is DFQATT and CDR2 is SNEGSKA (reference sequence). This CDR3 spans 15 amino acids. The CDR3 region is CSALRGDYLTETQYF. The CDR3 DNA reads as TGCAGTGCTTTGCGGGGGGATTATCTAACAGAGACCCAGTACTTC.

This clonotype was observed a few times. V is TRBV6-2 or TRBV6-3 and J is TRBJ2-5; tentative D call: TRBD1 (6 bases). Trimming stripped 4 bases from V and 3 bases from J, with 12 bases between. This CDR3 contains 14 residues. The germline gives CDR1 MNHEY, CDR2 SVGEGT. The CDR3 coding sequence is TGTGCCAGCAGTTCTGGGGGCCATGAAGAGACCCAGTACTTC. Encoded protein: CASSSGGHEETQYF.

The chain links TRBV10-2 to TRBJ1-6, with 9 bases identical to TRBD1. Germline-derived CDR1 and CDR2 are WSHSY and SAAADI. The CDR3 has 15 amino acids. V gave up 10 bases and J gave up 8 bases; unmatched junction bases: 12. CDR3 sequence: CATCCRDRADSPLHF. CDR3 DNA sequence: TGCGCCACCTGCTGCCGGGACAGGGCGGATTCACCCCTCCACTTT.

The chain is built from TRBV12-3 or TRBV12-4 and TRBJ2-3; D uncertain. With 3 bases removed from V and 7 bases from J, the gap between germline ends came to 11 bases. The CDR3 consists of 13 residues. Here the CDR3 reads CASSFGLGNTQYF. The CDR3 DNA reads as TGTGCCAGCAGTTTCGGATTGGGGAATACGCAGTATTTT.

The rearrangement uses TRBV10-1 and TRBJ2-3, with D perhaps matching TRBD1 (6 bases). The CDR3 runs to 14 residues. CDR1 and CDR2 from the germline V gene are WNHNN and SYGVQD (reference sequence). V was shortened by 6 bases and J by 2 bases, with 12 bases between the two germline ends. Here the CDR3 reads CASSRGQITDTQYF. The CDR3 bases are TGCGCCAGCAGCAGGGGACAAATCACAGATACGCAGTATTTT.